The 20 T cell receptor beta chains listed next were all sequenced from one sample in a study of coeliac disease. Regarding the study as a whole: Lower clonality than controls marked TRB and TRG repertoires from active celiac intraepithelial and lamina propria samples.

The antigens these receptors bind are not known. TCRdb keeps only in-frame clones here, not all; method: immunoSEQ multiplex PCR. The sample lists about 3,000 clones, roughly 53% occurring once. Sequenced input: intraepithelial lymphocytes from the gut. The receptors were sampled from a man aged 45-60 years with active celiac disease.

CDR3 sequence (DNA): TGTGCCAGCAGCGTGTCACTACTAGCGCGTAGCACAGATACGCAGTATTTT. Residues: CASSVSLLARSTDTQYF. V and J are TRBV9 and TRBJ2-3, with TRBD2 matching over 7 bases. Per the germline V gene, CDR1 is SGDLS and CDR2 is YYNGEE. Trimming took 2 bases from V and 0 from J; bases not matched to a gene: 9. This CDR3 contains 17 residues.

The chain's CDR3 is CSVVGGQTYGYTF. CDR3 coding DNA: TGCAGCGTTGTCGGAGGGCAGACTTATGGCTACACCTTC. The genes are TRBV29-1 and TRBJ1-2; no clear D gene. Trimming cost V 4 bases and J 5 bases, with 14 bases left between them. Germline values: CDR1 SQVTM, CDR2 ANQGSEA. The CDR3 contains 13 residues.

V and J are TRBV5-1 and TRBJ2-2; 14 positions match TRBD2. Per the germline V gene, CDR1 is SGHRS and CDR2 is YFSETQ. This CDR3 comprises 17 residues. V was pared by 4 bases and J by 6 bases, with 8 bases of the junction left unmatched. In DNA form, the CDR3 reads TGCGCCAGCAGCCACGGGACTAGCGGGAGCCCGGCCGGGGAGCTGTTTTTT. It codes for CASSHGTSGSPAGELFF.

This clone was detected only a few times. V is TRBV29-1 and J is TRBJ2-3; D possibly corresponds to TRBD2 (6 bases). Trimming stripped 4 bases from V and 4 bases from J, with 24 bases between. Germline values: CDR1 SQVTM, CDR2 ANQGSEA. The CDR3 is made up of 17 amino acids. The CDR3 here is CSVAGVWAWVWADTQYF. The DNA of the CDR3 is TGCAGCGTTGCGGGGGTTTGGGCGTGGGTCTGGGCAGATACGCAGTATTTT.

This clone is a singleton in its sample. The chain joins TRBV2 to TRBJ2-2; tentatively, D is TRBD2 (6 bases). CDR3 size: 15 residues. The germline V gene has CDR1 SNHLY and CDR2 FYNNEI. The V gene lost 6 bases and the J gene lost 7 bases, with 18 bases spanning the gap. DNA for the CDR3: TGTGCCAGCAGCGCTGGACTAACCGTCGGCGGGGAGCTGTTTTTT. Translation gives CASSAGLTVGGELFF.

The V gene is TRBV7-9, the J gene TRBJ1-1; D possibly corresponds to TRBD1 (5 bases). There are 13 residues in the CDR3. Deletions cut 5 bases from V and 2 bases from J, with 9 bases between. Germline V gives CDR1 SEHNR, CDR2 FQNEAQ (reference sequence). The CDR3 region has the DNA TGTGCCAGCAGCCAAGGGACTAACACTGAAGCTTTCTTT. Translation gives CASSQGTNTEAFF.

The chain combines TRBV5-1 with TRBJ2-7; possibly TRBD2 for D (6 bases). Germline CDR1 and CDR2: SGHRS and YFSETQ. The CDR3 runs 15 residues. V lost 1 base, J lost 4 bases, and 15 bases lay in between. The CDR3 reads CASSLNSGVGYEQYV. The CDR3 coding sequence is TGCGCCAGCAGCTTGAACTCGGGGGTTGGATACGAGCAGTACGTC.

This chain uses TRBV7-3 with TRBJ1-6; a possible D gene is TRBD1 (6 bases). Germline CDR1 reads SGHTA; CDR2 reads FQGTGA. The CDR3 covers 16 residues. V was shortened by 5 bases and J by 10 bases, with 21 bases between the two germline ends. This CDR3 reads CASSLRAGEGGSPLHF. The CDR3 nucleotides are TGTGCCAGCAGCCTCAGGGCTGGGGAGGGGGGATCACCCCTCCACTTT.

J is TRBJ1-3 and V is TRBV5-4; D uncertain. Trimming took 7 bases from V and 6 from J, leaving 8 bases between them. Germline lookup yields CDR1 SGHNT and CDR2 YYREEE (reference sequence). The CDR3 is made up of 11 amino acids. CDR3 region: CASAYLNTIYF. The CDR3 DNA reads TGTGCCAGCGCCTATTTAAACACCATATATTTT.

The chain couples TRBV19 to TRBJ2-7, with D possibly being TRBD1 (6 bases). CDR1 and CDR2 (germline): LNHDA, SQIVND (reference sequence). The CDR3 covers 13 residues. Trimming shortened V by 7 bases and J by 0 bases, and 10 bases separated the two germline ends. The CDR3 protein is CASKGDTSYEQYF. The DNA for the CDR3 is TGTGCCAGTAAAGGGGACACCTCCTACGAGCAGTACTTC.

This clone occurred a few times. The chain recombines TRBV5-5 with TRBJ1-1; 11 bases line up with TRBD1. CDR1 and CDR2 (germline): SGHKS, YYEKEE (reference sequence). The CDR3 is made up of 16 amino acids. The ends lost 5 bases at V and 1 base at J; junction bases unmatched: 7. The CDR3 region has the DNA TGTGCCAGCAGTGGCAGGGGGACAGGGGGGAACACTGAAGCTTTCTTT. Amino acids: CASSGRGTGGNTEAFF.

This clone was picked up a small number of times. The chain uses TRBV12-5 and TRBJ2-1; D may be TRBD1 (6 bases). V was cut by 5 bases and J by 2 bases, with 13 bases left in between. Germline V CDR1 and CDR2: LGHNT, FRNRAP. The CDR3 contains 15 residues. The CDR3 sequence: CASGPGQGTYNEQFF. CDR3 DNA sequence: TGTGCTAGTGGTCCCGGCCAGGGGACCTACAATGAGCAGTTCTTC.

The chain uses TRBV19 and TRBJ2-1, with D possibly being TRBD2 (6 bases). CDR1 is LNHDA, CDR2 SQIVND, per germline (reference sequence). Trimming stripped 3 bases from V and 4 bases from J, with 13 bases between. The CDR3 is made up of 15 amino acids. The CDR3 region has the DNA TGTGCCAGTAGTATTTTGGGGACTTCATACAATGAGCAGTTCTTC. Amino acids: CASSILGTSYNEQFF. Full variable domain (remainder filled in from reference TRBV19 and TRBJ2-1): DGGITQSPKYLFRKEGQNVTLSCEQNLNHDAMYWYRQDPGQGLRLIYYSQIVNDFQKGDIAEGYSVSREKKESFPLTVTSAQKNPTAFYLCASSILGTSYNEQFFGPGTRLTVL.

J is TRBJ2-7 and V is TRBV7-6, with TRBD1 matching over 9 bases. Trimming took 5 bases from V and 7 from J; bases not matched to a gene: 9. The CDR3 covers 14 residues. The germline V gene encodes CDR1 SGHVS and CDR2 FNYEAQ. The CDR3 loop is CASSPRQGEWEQYF. CDR3 bases: TGTGCCAGCAGCCCCCGACAGGGGGAGTGGGAGCAGTACTTC. The variable domain in full, with the rest retrieved from reference TRBV7-6 and TRBJ2-7, is GAGVSQSPRYKVTKRGQDVALRCDPISGHVSLYWYRQALGQGPEFLTYFNYEAQQDKSGLPNDRFSAERPEGSISTLTIQRTEQRDSAMYRCASSPRQGEWEQYFGPGTRLTVT.

Only one count was recorded for this clone. The rearrangement uses TRBV15 and TRBJ1-3, with unresolved D. Germline V gene data show CDR1 as LNHNV and CDR2 as YYDKDF (reference sequence). V lost 2 bases and J 0 bases, leaving 11 bases between the germline ends. This CDR3 is 16 amino acids long. CDR3 amino acids: CATSRSSASSGNTIYF. The CDR3 DNA is TGTGCCACCAGCAGATCGTCGGCTAGCTCTGGAAACACCATATATTTT.

In DNA form, the CDR3 reads TGTGCCAGCAGTTATGGTCGGAATGAGCAGTTCTTC. Translated: CASSYGRNEQFF. The J gene is TRBJ2-1, the V gene TRBV6-6; D not certain. This CDR3 contains 12 residues. V was trimmed by 3 bases and J by 7 bases, leaving 7 bases between them. Germline lookup yields CDR1 MNHNY and CDR2 SVGAGI (reference sequence).

The V gene is TRBV5-1, the J gene TRBJ2-1; TRBD2 agrees at 7 bases. Germline CDR1 is SGHRS and CDR2 is YFSETQ. The CDR3 is 16 residues long. V gave up 5 bases and J gave up 2 bases; unmatched junction bases: 10. DNA for the CDR3: TGCGCCAGCAGTCTCGCTCCGGGGGGTCCCTACAATGAGCAGTTCTTC. Its translation is CASSLAPGGPYNEQFF.

This chain joins TRBV30 and TRBJ2-1; 7 nucleotides line up with TRBD2. Germline values: CDR1 GTSNPN, CDR2 SVGIG (reference sequence). CDR3 size: 14 residues. Germline trimming cut 3 bases from V and 7 bases from J; bases unmatched to any gene: 9. The DNA for the CDR3 is TGTGCCTGGAGATTCCAGCGGGGCAAGAATGAGCAGTTCTTC. This gives the protein CAWRFQRGKNEQFF.

The V call is TRBV11-3, the J call TRBJ1-5; D gene ambiguous. CDR1 SGHNT and CDR2 YENEEA come from the germline V gene. The CDR3 has 15 amino acids. Deletions cut 5 bases from V and 4 bases from J, with 15 bases between. The CDR3 region is CASSPSYQENQPQHF. The CDR3 DNA reads as TGTGCCAGCAGCCCCTCGTATCAGGAAAATCAGCCCCAGCATTTT.

The chain links TRBV9 to TRBJ2-5; the match to TRBD2 covers 10 bases. There are 16 residues in the CDR3. Trimming at V came to 0 bases and at J to 5 bases, leaving 7 bases not matched to a gene. Germline V CDR1 and CDR2: SGDLS, YYNGEE. CDR3: CASSVDSGGARETQYF. The CDR3 nucleotides read TGTGCCAGCAGCGTAGACAGCGGGGGGGCCAGGGAGACCCAGTACTTC.